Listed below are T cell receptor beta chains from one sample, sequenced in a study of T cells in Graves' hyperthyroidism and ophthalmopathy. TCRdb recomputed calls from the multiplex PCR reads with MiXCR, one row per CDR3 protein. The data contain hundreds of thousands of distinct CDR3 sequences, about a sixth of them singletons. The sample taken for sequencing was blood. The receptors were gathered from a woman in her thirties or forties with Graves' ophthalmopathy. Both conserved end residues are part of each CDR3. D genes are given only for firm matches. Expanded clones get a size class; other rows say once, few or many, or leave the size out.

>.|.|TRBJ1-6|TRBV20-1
TGCAGTGCTAGAGATCGTGGGGCTGGTTCACCCCTCCACTTT
CSARDRGAGSPLHF
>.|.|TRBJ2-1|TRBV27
TGTGCCAGCATGAAGGCAGCCGACAATGAGCAGTTCTTC
CASMKAADNEQFF
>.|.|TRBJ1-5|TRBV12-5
TGTGCTAGTGGTTTGGTACGACTGGGGGGGCTGGGTCAGCCCCAGCATTTT
CASGLVRLGGLGQPQHF
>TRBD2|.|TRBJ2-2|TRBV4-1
TGCGCCAGCCGCTTAGGGGCTTGGCGGGGGGACACCGGGGAGCTGTTTTTT
CASRLGAWRGDTGELFF
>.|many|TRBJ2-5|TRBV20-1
TGCAGTGCTAGCCGGCCTACCGGTCTCGGGGTCGGGGAGACCCAGTACTTC
CSASRPTGLGVGETQYF
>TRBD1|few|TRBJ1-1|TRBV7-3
TGTGCCAGACAGGGGGGGAATGAAGCTTTCTTT
CARQGGNEAFF
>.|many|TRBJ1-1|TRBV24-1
TGTGCCACTCCCGCCGGGGCCATGAACACTGAAGCTTTCTTT
CATPAGAMNTEAFF
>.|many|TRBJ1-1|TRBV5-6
TGTGCCAGCAGCTTGGCCGGGACGCCCCATGAAGCTTTCTTT
CASSLAGTPHEAFF
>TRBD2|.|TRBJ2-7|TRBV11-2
TGTGCCAGCAGCTTAGATCCTCGGGCGGGAGTGTTAGAGCAGTACTTC
CASSLDPRAGVLEQYF
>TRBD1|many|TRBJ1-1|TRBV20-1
TGCAGTGCCCGGACAGGGGGCCGCCACTTTAACACTGAAGCTTTCTTT
CSARTGGRHFNTEAFF
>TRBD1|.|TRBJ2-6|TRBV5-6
TGTGCCAGCAGCTTGGAAACAGGGGGTCGCGGGGCCAACGTCCTGACTTTC
CASSLETGGRGANVLTF
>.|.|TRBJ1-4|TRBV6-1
TGTGCCAGCAGGTTGGACCTTACAACTAATGAAAAACTGTTTTTT
CASRLDLTTNEKLFF
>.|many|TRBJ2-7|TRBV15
TGTGCCACCAGCCCCCGGACGGACGGCGTTAACGAGCAGTACTTC
CATSPRTDGVNEQYF
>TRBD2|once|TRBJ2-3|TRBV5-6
TGCGCCAGCAGCCAAGGGCTAGCGGGGGGGTTGTACACAGATACGCAGTATTTT
CASSQGLAGGLYTDTQYF
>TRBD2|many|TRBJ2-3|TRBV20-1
TGCAGTGCTAGGACCGTTCTAGCGGGAAACACAGATACGCAGTATTTT
CSARTVLAGNTDTQYF
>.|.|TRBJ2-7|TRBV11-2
TGTGCCAGCAGCTTAATAGTTCGGCAGGGTCGGCTCGAGCAGTACTTC
CASSLIVRQGRLEQYF
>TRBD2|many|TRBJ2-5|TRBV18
TGTGCCAGCTCACCCACGGGACTACAAGAGACCCAGTACTTC
CASSPTGLQETQYF
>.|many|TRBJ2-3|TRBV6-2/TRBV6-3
TGTGCCAGCAGGAGGGACGGGGCTTCCACAGATACGCAGTATTTT
CASRRDGASTDTQYF
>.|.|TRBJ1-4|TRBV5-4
TGTGCCAGCAGCTTGGGAGGACTGACTAATGAAAAACTGTTTTTT
CASSLGGLTNEKLFF
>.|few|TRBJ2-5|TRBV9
TGTGCCAGCAGCGTAGGAGGCTACCAAGAGACCCAGTACTTC
CASSVGGYQETQYF